This T cell receptor (beta chain) was identified in a study of immune characterization of retroperitoneal liposarcoma. A few counts support this clonotype. CDR3 size: 17 residues. V lost 5 bases to trimming and J lost 7 bases; unmatched junction nucleotides: 19. Germline CDR1 is SGHTA and CDR2 is FQGNSA. TCRdb recomputed calls from the PCR reads with MiXCR, one row per CDR3 protein. The sample carries roughly 10,000 distinct CDR3 sequences, 20% to 25% recorded once. The rearrangement links TRBV7-2 to TRBJ2-5; 7 nucleotides line up with TRBD1. Sequenced sample: blood. This receptor was obtained from a female donor with retroperitoneal liposarcoma. CDR3 sequence: CASSIDPAGTVHGTQYF. The CDR3 DNA is TGTGCCAGCAGCATAGACCCAGCCGGGACAGTTCATGGGACCCAGTACTTC.